A selection of T cell receptor beta chains follows, all from one sample in a study of blood T cell repertoires in COVID-19. The table came from immunoSEQ multiplex PCR; TCRdb's copy has only in-frame clones and leaves some out. The data contain under 250,000 clones, about nine tenths of them singletons. Sequenced input: PBMCs or T cells enriched from blood (not recorded which). These receptors came from a woman in her twenties or thirties with acute COVID-19. Each CDR3 is given with its conserved first and last residue. A D gene is named only where the DNA matches it firmly. Where a row states a size, it is once, few, many or the class of an expanded clone; other rows omit it.

clone size,J gene,V gene,D gene,CDR3 protein,CDR3 DNA
once,TRBJ1-6,TRBV3-1/TRBV3-2,NA,CASSQRAPSPLHF,TGTGCCAGCAGCCAAAGAGCCCCCTCACCCCTCCACTTT
NA,TRBJ2-3,TRBV10-2,TRBD2,CASIPAGAWDTQYF,TGCGCCAGCATTCCAGCGGGGGCGTGGGATACGCAGTATTTT
NA,TRBJ1-6,TRBV27,TRBD1,CASSLNRGLSPLHF,TGTGCCAGCAGTTTAAACAGGGGGCTTTCACCCCTCCACTTT
NA,TRBJ1-3,TRBV10-3,TRBD1,CAISPGQGASGNTIYF,TGTGCCATCAGTCCGGGACAGGGGGCTTCTGGAAACACCATATATTTT
once,TRBJ2-1,TRBV5-4,NA,CASSLDLYNEQFF,TGTGCCAGCAGCTTGGATCTATACAATGAGCAGTTCTTC
few,TRBJ1-1,TRBV6-5,TRBD1,CASSYSSDRHSEAFF,TGTGCCAGCAGTTACTCGTCGGACAGGCACTCTGAAGCTTTCTTT
NA,TRBJ2-1,TRBV5-4,TRBD2,CASSFLAGNVAGGNDEQFF,TGTGCCAGCAGCTTTTTAGCGGGCAACGTCGCGGGGGGTAACGATGAGCAGTTCTTC
NA,TRBJ1-4,TRBV27,TRBD1,CASSRGQLNEKLFF,TGTGCCAGCAGCCGGGGACAGCTTAATGAAAAACTGTTTTTT
NA,TRBJ1-5,TRBV6-5,TRBD1,CASSPRGLKPQHF,TGTGCCAGCAGCCCCAGGGGGCTTAAGCCCCAGCATTTT
NA,TRBJ1-2,TRBV2,NA,CASRGAGKTSYTF,TGTGCCAGCAGGGGGGCAGGGAAAACCAGCTACACCTTC
NA,TRBJ1-2,TRBV6-5,TRBD1,CASSRDSRFSYGYTF,TGTGCCAGCAGTAGGGACAGCCGGTTCTCCTATGGCTACACCTTC
NA,TRBJ1-2,TRBV28,TRBD1,CASRPRDREHGYTF,TGTGCCAGCAGACCCCGGGACAGGGAGCATGGCTACACCTTC
NA,TRBJ1-5,TRBV30,TRBD1,CAWSLQGNQPQHF,TGTGCCTGGAGTTTACAGGGGAATCAGCCCCAGCATTTT
NA,TRBJ2-3,TRBV27,TRBD1,CASSFFDRGSEDTQYF,TGTGCCAGCAGTTTTTTTGACAGGGGGAGTGAAGATACGCAGTATTTT
NA,TRBJ1-2,TRBV11-2,NA,CASSVTESRGGYGYTF,TGTGCCAGCAGCGTTACAGAGTCCCGGGGAGGCTATGGCTACACCTTC
NA,TRBJ1-6,TRBV7-2,NA,CASSLRSEYNSPLHF,TGTGCCAGCAGCTTAAGGTCGGAGTATAATTCACCCCTCCACTTT
NA,TRBJ2-7,TRBV5-1,NA,CASSVEHRDEQYF,TGCGCCAGCAGCGTTGAACACAGGGACGAGCAGTACTTC
NA,TRBJ2-3,TRBV28,NA,CASSSTGRTDTQYF,TGTGCCAGCAGCTCTACAGGTCGGACAGATACGCAGTATTTT